Following are 2 T cell receptor beta chains from one sample sequenced in a study of cytomegalovirus exposure and HLA in healthy donors. A multiplex PCR was run with 60 Vbeta primers and 13 Jbeta primers. Assay: immunoSEQ multiplex PCR; the TCRdb copy retains only in-frame clones and omits some. In the table there are about 130,000 clones, around 77% of which are singletons. Material for sequencing was PBMCs. The source of these receptors is a middle-aged man in good health and CMV-seronegative.

The rearrangement joins TRBV10-2 to TRBJ2-7; possible D gene TRBD1, 6 bases. Looked up from germline, CDR1 is WSHSY and CDR2 is SAAADI. This CDR3 region has 13 residues. The ends were cut back, 6 bases at V and 3 bases at J, with 12 bases in the middle. Here the CDR3 reads CASSRDTHYEQYF. DNA of the CDR3: TGCGCCAGCAGCCGGGACACGCACTACGAGCAGTACTTC.

J is TRBJ2-1 and V is TRBV7-2; 10 nucleotides match TRBD2. Germline trimming cut 4 bases from V and 8 bases from J; bases unmatched to any gene: 8. CDR3 size: 15 residues. The germline gives CDR1 SGHTA, CDR2 FQGNSA. The CDR3 region is CASSSIAGGTDEQFF. DNA for the CDR3: TGTGCCAGCAGCTCTATAGCGGGAGGAACAGATGAGCAGTTCTTC.